Sequencing of this TCR beta chain was carried out in a study of neoadjuvant anti-PD-1 for oral cavity cancer. J lost 3 bases, V lost 6 bases, and 6 bases had no gene match. From germline, CDR1 is MNHEY and CDR2 SMNVEV (reference sequence). This CDR3 has 15 residues. Details on this clone: Its antigen is currently unknown.

Overall study findings and caveats: Higher pretreatment Treg/Th17 ratios tracked higher pretreatment blood clonality.

The data were produced by immunoSEQ multiplex PCR, yet TCRdb's version contains in-frame clones alone and is incomplete. This sample has around 65,000 clones, with roughly nine tenths found just once. Sample time point: after neoadjuvant nivolumab, at surgical resection. The rearrangement joins TRBV27 to TRBJ2-1; 9 bases map to TRBD1. This TCR was sampled from a person between 35 and 79 years old with oral cavity squamous cell carcinoma. Sequenced material: PBMCs, taken after nivolumab (anti-PD-1) treatment. This CDR3 is CASRPGQGNYNEQFF. Here the CDR3 DNA reads TGTGCCAGCAGACCGGGACAGGGTAACTACAATGAGCAGTTCTTC.